A selection of T cell receptor beta chains follows, all from one sample in a study of T cell responses to AZD1222 COVID-19 vaccine. Sequencing was performed with immunoSEQ multiplex PCR; in TCRdb, only in-frame clones are kept and a portion is missing. Among fewer than 120,000 clones listed, 80% to 90% were seen once. The source material was peripheral blood, sampled 28 days after the second AZD1222 dose. These receptors were collected from an adult who received the AZD1222 COVID-19 vaccine. The CDR3 runs from the conserved cysteine through the conserved F or W. The D gene is left open where the match is weak. Clone size is given for some rows only: seen once, a few or many times, or a class if the clone is expanded.

J: TRBJ2-7
V: TRBV11-3
size: once
D: .
DNA: TGTGCCAGCAGCTTAGGGGTCGTTCCTCCCTACGAGCAGTACTTC
CDR3: CASSLGVVPPYEQYF

J: TRBJ1-2
V: TRBV28
size: few
D: TRBD1
DNA: TGTGCCAGCAGTCCAGGACAGGACAATGGCTACACCTTC
CDR3: CASSPGQDNGYTF

J: TRBJ1-2
V: TRBV6-5
size: .
D: .
DNA: TGTGCCAGCAGTTACTTATTTCAGGGGGGCTACACCTTC
CDR3: CASSYLFQGGYTF

J: TRBJ2-1
V: TRBV4-1
size: .
D: TRBD2
DNA: TGCGCCAGCAGCCGGGGACTAGCGGGAGGATTCGGTAACAATGAGCAGTTCTTC
CDR3: CASSRGLAGGFGNNEQFF

J: TRBJ1-2
V: TRBV10-3
size: once
D: .
DNA: TGTGCCATCAGTGACAATTCCAACTATGGCTACACCTTC
CDR3: CAISDNSNYGYTF

J: TRBJ2-7
V: TRBV5-4
size: once
D: .
DNA: TGTGCCAGCAGCTATGGGACACCGGGCTCCTACGAGCAGTACTTC
CDR3: CASSYGTPGSYEQYF

J: TRBJ2-2
V: TRBV3-1/TRBV3-2
size: .
D: TRBD2
DNA: TGTGCCAGCAGCCAAGCGACTAGCGGGGGTGGGGAGCTGTTTTTT
CDR3: CASSQATSGGGELFF

J: TRBJ2-1
V: TRBV5-1
size: .
D: TRBD2
DNA: TGCGCCAGCAGCTTGGGAGCGGGAGGGCCAGATGAGCAGTTCTTC
CDR3: CASSLGAGGPDEQFF

J: TRBJ2-5
V: TRBV28
size: .
D: .
DNA: TGTGCCAGCGTACCCGGGGACGCCCAAGAGACCCAGTACTTC
CDR3: CASVPGDAQETQYF

J: TRBJ2-1
V: TRBV7-9
size: .
D: .
DNA: TGTGCCAGCAGCTTAAGGGGGTTCTCCTACAATGAGCAGTTCTTC
CDR3: CASSLRGFSYNEQFF

J: TRBJ2-1
V: TRBV18
size: .
D: .
DNA: TGTGCCAGCACCCGGGACTCGCTTTACGATGAGCAGTTCTTC
CDR3: CASTRDSLYDEQFF

J: TRBJ1-6
V: TRBV25-1
size: .
D: .
DNA: TGTGCCAGCAGTGAATATCGACTCTCCTATAATTCACCCCTCCACTTT
CDR3: CASSEYRLSYNSPLHF

J: TRBJ1-1
V: TRBV6-5
size: .
D: .
DNA: TGTGCCAGCAGTTACCCGGGCCGGGGAGAAGCTTTCTTT
CDR3: CASSYPGRGEAFF

J: TRBJ1-2
V: TRBV24-1
size: few
D: .
DNA: TGTGCCACCAGTGACGGGTACGGCTACACCTTC
CDR3: CATSDGYGYTF

J: TRBJ2-3
V: TRBV6-5
size: .
D: .
DNA: TGTGCCAGCAGCCGCAGGGGCGGCGGAGATACGCAGTATTTT
CDR3: CASSRRGGGDTQYF

J: TRBJ1-1
V: TRBV11-2
size: .
D: TRBD1
DNA: TGTGCCAGCAGCTATGGGACAGGGAACACTGAAGCTTTCTTT
CDR3: CASSYGTGNTEAFF

J: TRBJ1-2
V: TRBV5-1
size: .
D: .
DNA: TGCGCCAGCAGCTTTGGGGGGGCGATCGGCTACACCTTC
CDR3: CASSFGGAIGYTF

J: TRBJ1-1
V: TRBV7-9
size: .
D: .
DNA: TGTGCCAGCAGCCCAAGACGGACCGGAGAAGCTTTCTTT
CDR3: CASSPRRTGEAFF

J: TRBJ2-5
V: TRBV5-1
size: .
D: .
DNA: TGCGCCAGCAGCCAGCAAGAGACCCAGTACTTC
CDR3: CASSQQETQYF

J: TRBJ1-4
V: TRBV28
size: .
D: .
DNA: TGTGCCAGCAGTCACGCCCCCGGGGGTGAAAAACTGTTTTTT
CDR3: CASSHAPGGEKLFF

J: TRBJ1-1
V: TRBV19
size: .
D: .
DNA: TGTGCCAGTAGCTATACTGGTTTTGGGACTGAAGCTTTCTTT
CDR3: CASSYTGFGTEAFF

J: TRBJ1-1
V: TRBV3-1/TRBV3-2
size: .
D: .
DNA: TGTGCCAGCAGCCCTCGGATGAACACTGAAGCTTTCTTT
CDR3: CASSPRMNTEAFF

J: TRBJ2-5
V: TRBV7-3
size: .
D: TRBD2
DNA: TGTGCCAGCAGCTTAACGGGGACTAGCGGGGGTCGGGAGACCCAGTACTTC
CDR3: CASSLTGTSGGRETQYF

J: TRBJ1-2
V: TRBV29-1
size: .
D: .
DNA: TGCAGCGTTGGTGGGCAGGGGTATGGCTACACCTTC
CDR3: CSVGGQGYGYTF

J: TRBJ1-6
V: TRBV30
size: .
D: .
DNA: TGTGCCTGGAGTGTACGGCGAGGTGAAACGAATTCACCCCTCCACTTT
CDR3: CAWSVRRGETNSPLHF

J: TRBJ1-1
V: TRBV9
size: once
D: TRBD1
DNA: TGTGCCAGCAGCATCCAGACAGGGGCGGCCACTGAAGCTTTCTTT
CDR3: CASSIQTGAATEAFF

J: TRBJ1-5
V: TRBV28
size: .
D: TRBD1
DNA: TGTGCCAGCAGTTTATCGGCAGGGGGGAATCAGCCCCAGCATTTT
CDR3: CASSLSAGGNQPQHF

J: TRBJ2-2
V: TRBV19
size: .
D: TRBD2
DNA: TGTGCCAGCAGATTGTTGGGACTAGCGGGGGCGAACACCGGGGAGCTGTTTTTT
CDR3: CASRLLGLAGANTGELFF

J: TRBJ1-2
V: TRBV6-5
size: .
D: .
DNA: TGTGCCAGCAGTTACTCGTCGGGAGCTAACTATGGCTACACCTTC
CDR3: CASSYSSGANYGYTF

J: TRBJ2-2
V: TRBV5-5
size: .
D: .
DNA: TGTGCCAGCAGCTTGGAAGGGGTGGCCGGGGAGCTGTTTTTT
CDR3: CASSLEGVAGELFF

J: TRBJ1-6
V: TRBV19
size: .
D: .
DNA: TGTGCCAGTAGTAAAATTGGTTCACCCCTCCACTTT
CDR3: CASSKIGSPLHF

J: TRBJ1-1
V: TRBV9
size: .
D: .
DNA: TGTGCCAGCAGCGTAGCATCCGCGACTGAAGCTTTCTTT
CDR3: CASSVASATEAFF

J: TRBJ2-1
V: TRBV27
size: .
D: .
DNA: TGTGCCAGCAGGGAACCGGGCCGGACGCGGGATGAGCAGTTCTTC
CDR3: CASREPGRTRDEQFF

J: TRBJ2-7
V: TRBV5-6
size: .
D: .
DNA: TGTGCCAGCAGCTTCGAAGGAACCCCTAGGTACGAGCAGTACTTC
CDR3: CASSFEGTPRYEQYF

J: TRBJ2-7
V: TRBV9
size: .
D: .
DNA: TGTGCCAGCAGCGAACTTGATGGGGGGATCTACGAGCAGTACTTC
CDR3: CASSELDGGIYEQYF

J: TRBJ1-2
V: TRBV15
size: once
D: .
DNA: TGTGCCACCAGCCCAAGACAGCCTACTAACTATGGCTACACCTTC
CDR3: CATSPRQPTNYGYTF